This TCR beta chain was identified during a study of T cell changes during pregnancy in multiple sclerosis. Method: immunoSEQ multiplex PCR; TCRdb's copy keeps in-frame clones and lacks some. The profile shows about 79,000 clones, 80% to 95% of them singletons. The CDR3 has 14 residues. V gave up 6 bases and J gave up 2 bases, with 13 bases separating them. Germline V gene lookup returns CDR1 KGHSH and CDR2 LQKENI. This chain connects TRBV18 to TRBJ1-1; D remains ambiguous. Sequences were derived from CD4+ T cells from peripheral blood mononuclear cells, sampled in the second trimester of pregnancy. This receptor was taken from a female donor with multiple sclerosis, enrolled in a pregnancy study. The CDR3 DNA is TGTGCCAGCTCTTTCCTACCCATAAACACTGAAGCTTTCTTT. Protein sequence: CASSFLPINTEAFF.